This TCR beta chain was identified in a study of blood T cell repertoires in COVID-19. In the study overall: PBMCs, B-cell-depleted T cells, or T cells provided the cDNA or gDNA that made up the material.

This clone was seen just once. The same CDR3 also results from other DNA sequences found in this sample. V was pared by 6 bases and J by 0 bases, with 1 base of the junction left unmatched. The CDR3 has 13 amino acids. TCRdb's copy holds only in-frame clones and misses some; the assay was immunoSEQ multiplex PCR. This sample carries 250,000 to 350,000 clones, roughly 90% of them seen once, and the ten largest clones take approximately 17%. The gene calls are TRBV12-3 or TRBV12-4 and TRBJ1-1, with TRBD1 matching 7 bases. This TCR was recovered from a woman aged 25 to 45 who had recovered from COVID-19. Sequenced sample: PBMCs or T cells enriched from blood (not recorded which). For the CDR3, the DNA is TGTGCCAGCAGGGGACAGTTGAACACTGAAGCTTTCTTT. Translated: CASRGQLNTEAFF.